This T cell receptor beta chain was identified in a study of blood T cell repertoires in COVID-19. Across the whole study: PBMCs, B-cell-depleted T cells, or T cells provided the cDNA or gDNA that made up the material.

In the original analysis: For nucleated cells, counts were estimated from reference gene primer amplification. Only in-frame clones appear in the TCRdb table, and some are missing; sequencing was by immunoSEQ multiplex PCR. For V, J and clone size, that table is used; D and trimming come from the DNA. The data contain over 150,000 clones, roughly 90% of them singletons. This CDR3 is 16 amino acids long. V was clipped by 1 base and J by 1 base; unmatched bases: 0. From germline, CDR1 is SGHAT and CDR2 FQNNGV. Cohorts were determined from participant-reported clinical history. Recovered Cohort 3 donors showed two negative PCRs, clearance, or symptom resolution.

The origin of this receptor is a woman between 50 and 59 years old who had recovered from COVID-19. The specimen sequenced was PBMCs or T cells enriched from blood (not recorded which). The genes are TRBV11-2 and TRBJ2-3; 12 positions match TRBD2. CDR3 DNA: TGTGCCAGCAGCTTAGGACTAGCGGGGGGCACAGATACGCAGTATTTT. Its translation is CASSLGLAGGTDTQYF.